This entry describes one T cell receptor (beta chain). Its antigen remains unknown. These data are taken from a study of cytomegalovirus exposure and HLA in healthy donors. Study-level points and caveats: The classifier was said to identify cytomegalovirus status with high specificity and sensitivity. Some highly shared sequence variants likely arose as a pipeline artifact.

CDR3 size: 15 residues. Germline CDR1 is SGHTA and CDR2 is FQGNSA. Germline trimming cut 0 bases from V and 2 bases from J; bases unmatched to any gene: 1. 60 Vbeta and 13 Jbeta primers were used in PCR. The method was immunoSEQ multiplex PCR; TCRdb's version includes in-frame clones alone and lacks a portion of them. The sample consists of 150,000 or so clones, 78% of them appearing once. The chain links TRBV7-2 to TRBJ1-5; 7 bases agree with TRBD1. Sequencing used PBMCs. This receptor was obtained from a female donor in good health and CMV-seronegative. This chain's CDR3 is CASSLAGTGNQPQHF. CDR3 bases: TGTGCCAGCAGCTTAGCCGGGACAGGCAATCAGCCCCAGCATTTT.